Below, one T cell receptor beta chain is given with its context. Methods used by the authors: Counts of nucleated cells, estimated from reference gene primer amplification, were obtained. Repertoires were generated with immunoSEQ multiplex PCR, while TCRdb's copy carries only in-frame clones and drops some. The V and J calls and clone size come from that table; D and trimming were worked out from the DNA. The data show 200,000 to 300,000 clones, approximately 84% seen once. These data originate in a study of blood T cell repertoires in COVID-19. Study-wide background: Researchers got acute and convalescent COVID-19 samples from the United States, Italy and Spain. PBMCs, B-cell-depleted T cells, or T cells provided the cDNA or gDNA that made up the material.

The clonotype originates from a man between 50 and 59 years old with acute or convalescent COVID-19. The sequenced sample consisted of peripheral blood.

CDR3: CASRLGQAINEKLFF. In nucleotides, the CDR3 is TGTGCCAGTAGACTTGGACAGGCTATTAATGAAAAACTGTTTTTT. V usage is TRBV19 and J usage is TRBJ1-4, with 7 bases that match TRBD1. V trimming: 6 bases; J trimming: 4 bases; junction bases outside the gene matches: 8. Germline loops: CDR1 LNHDA, CDR2 SQIVND (reference sequence). The CDR3 runs to 15 residues.